This TCR beta chain was recorded in a study of blood T cell repertoires in COVID-19 (dated by TCRdb to the early 2020s). With regard to the full study: The collaborator samples originated in the United States, Italy and Spain and spanned the acute and convalescent phases of COVID-19. The samples were drawn from the first 160 participants of the ongoing ImmuneRACE study and from about 1,200 subjects provided by 6 global collaborators. Sample metadata almost always included a de-identified subject ID, COVID-19 status, age in years and sex. The repertoires were made available in a free public database intended to serve as a resource for research on the immune response to SARS-CoV-2. The dataset comprised deeply sampled blood TCRbeta repertoires from subjects exposed to, actively infected with, or recovered from COVID-19. The material from the prospective study consisted of cDNA or gDNA derived from T cells, B-cell-depleted T cells, or PBMCs. Where available, HLA class I and class II types were obtained from metadata supplied by the sample provider rather than from assay-based typing.

The immunoSEQ Assay, a bias-controlled multiplex PCR, was used to amplify TCRbeta CDR3 regions from genomic DNA. Per the authors' processing: Within the assay, amplification of reference gene primers was used to estimate how many nucleated cells each sample contained. To quantify the absolute abundance of each unique TCRbeta CDR3 rearrangement, sequence reads were collapsed and filtered. For each sample, productive Simpson clonality was calculated by taking the square root of Simpson's diversity index across productive rearrangements. TCRdb re-hosts the immuneACCESS table, in-frame sequences only. Its copies lack some clones; in the studies checked, an unresolved V gene accounts for under half of them, and the cause for the rest is not known. That table gives V, J and clone size, and the DNA gave D and trimming. The sample table records roughly 200,000 clones; 85% to 90% of these occur just once. 2% to 2.5% of the sample is held by the ten biggest clonotypes.

Trimming at the junction amounts to 6 bases on V and 9 bases on J, and the germline ends lie 21 bases apart. From the germline V gene, CDR1 is ENHRY and CDR2 is SYGVKD. Measured from the cysteine to the phenylalanine, the CDR3 is 15 residues long. The retained sequence is limited to the CDR3, 45 bases, with the frame set at the first base. The full study reports these points: Clinical and demographic metadata were provided uncurated, with the amount varying by source and participant.

Participants in the prospective study were enrolled through a virtual design, were aged about 18 to 100 years, and lived in 24 United States geographic areas. Cohort assignment in the prospective study relied on participant-reported clinical history from a screening survey and a study questionnaire. Mobile phlebotomists in the prospective study collected whole blood, serum and a nasopharyngeal or oropharyngeal swab from every participant. Participants in the prospective study had the option to provide additional blood draws and questionnaires over a roughly two-month period. Blood samples from the prospective study were shipped frozen or at room temperature prior to DNA extraction. A word on this clone: It lacks a known antigen. Per-base qualities were not stored, and no clone one base away is much larger.

The specimen was PBMCs or T cells enriched from blood (not recorded which). The TCR sequence derives from a woman in her thirties or forties with acute COVID-19. The rearranged segments are TRBV10-3 and TRBJ2-4; perhaps TRBD2 is the D gene, with 6 bases matching. Here the CDR3 is given as CAISGDGGGTGIQYF. The sequence in DNA is TGTGCCATCAGCGGAGACGGGGGAGGTACGGGCATTCAGTACTTC.